This TCR beta chain comes out of a study of blood T cell repertoires in COVID-19. For the study at large: Samples of COVID-19 (acute and convalescent) were obtained from the United States, Italy and Spain. PBMCs, B-cell-depleted T cells, or T cells were the source of the cDNA or gDNA that made up the material.

This clone was seen once. Per the original methods: Counts of nucleated cells, estimated from reference gene primer amplification, were obtained. Repertoires were generated with immunoSEQ multiplex PCR, while TCRdb's copy carries only in-frame clones and drops some. V and J calls and clone size are as listed in that table; D and trimming were resolved from the DNA. The table lists approximately 480,000 clones, roughly 89% of them singletons. The germline V gene encodes CDR1 SGHDN and CDR2 FVKESK. Losses at the gene ends were 5 bases for V and 4 bases for J; bases not matched to a gene: 7. This CDR3 comprises 15 residues. Enrolment of Seattle patients took place during active infection, and they were followed longitudinally.

The chain employs TRBV14 and TRBJ2-3; TRBD1 aligns across 9 bases. The sequence derives from a man aged 18 to 29 with COVID-19, enrolled during active disease. The sequenced material came from peripheral blood. Here the CDR3 DNA reads TGTGCCAGCAGCTATCGGACAGGGGATTCAGATACGCAGTATTTT. It is translated as CASSYRTGDSDTQYF.